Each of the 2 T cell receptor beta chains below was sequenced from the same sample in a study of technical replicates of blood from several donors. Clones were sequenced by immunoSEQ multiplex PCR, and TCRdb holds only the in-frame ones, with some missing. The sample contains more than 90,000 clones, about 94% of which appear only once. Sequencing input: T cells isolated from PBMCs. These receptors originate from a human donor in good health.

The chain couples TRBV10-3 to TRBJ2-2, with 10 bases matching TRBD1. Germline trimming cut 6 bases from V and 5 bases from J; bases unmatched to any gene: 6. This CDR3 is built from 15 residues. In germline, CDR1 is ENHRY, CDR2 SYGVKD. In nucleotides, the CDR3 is TGTGCCATCAGGCGGGACAGGGGAACTACCGGGGAGCTGTTTTTT. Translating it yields CAIRRDRGTTGELFF.

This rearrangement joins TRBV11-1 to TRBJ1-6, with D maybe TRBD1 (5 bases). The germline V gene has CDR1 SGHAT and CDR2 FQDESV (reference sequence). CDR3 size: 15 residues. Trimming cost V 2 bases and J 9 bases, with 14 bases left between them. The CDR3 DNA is TGTGCCAGCAGCTTAAGGGGTCCATCGGGTTCACCCCTCCACTTT. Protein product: CASSLRGPSGSPLHF. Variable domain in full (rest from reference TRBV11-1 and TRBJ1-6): EAEVAQSPRYKITEKSQAVAFWCDPISGHATLYWYRQILGQGPELLVQFQDESVVDDSQLPKDRFSAERLKGVDSTLKIQPAELGDSAMYLCASSLRGPSGSPLHFGNGTRLTVT.